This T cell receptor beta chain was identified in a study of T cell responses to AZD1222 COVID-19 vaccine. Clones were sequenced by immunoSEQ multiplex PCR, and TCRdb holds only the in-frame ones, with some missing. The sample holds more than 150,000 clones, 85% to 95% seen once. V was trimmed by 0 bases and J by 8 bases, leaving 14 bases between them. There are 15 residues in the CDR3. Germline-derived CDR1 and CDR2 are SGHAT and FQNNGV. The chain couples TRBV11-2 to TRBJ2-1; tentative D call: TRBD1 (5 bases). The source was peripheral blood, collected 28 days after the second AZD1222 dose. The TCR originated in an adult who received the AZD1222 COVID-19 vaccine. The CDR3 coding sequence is TGTGCCAGCAGCTTAGATCGGGCAGGGATCTATGAGCAGTTCTTC. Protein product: CASSLDRAGIYEQFF. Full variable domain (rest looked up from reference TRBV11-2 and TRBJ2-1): EAGVAQSPRYKIIEKRQSVAFWCNPISGHATLYWYQQILGQGPKLLIQFQNNGVVDDSQLPKDRFSAERLKGVDSTLKIQPAKLEDSAVYLCASSLDRAGIYEQFFGPGTRLTVL.